One TCR beta chain is described in this entry. Its antigen is still unknown. This entry is derived from a study of cytomegalovirus exposure and HLA in healthy donors. Study-wide context: A previous analysis identified 100 million or so unique TCR beta sequences derived from around 200 million T cells.

Everyone who donated was a healthy bone marrow donor. Primers included in the PCR were 60 Vbeta and 13 Jbeta primers. Assay used: immunoSEQ multiplex PCR; TCRdb lists only in-frame clones, some missing. The sample contains about 140,000 clones, approximately 78% of which appear only once. Notes on the study in general: A later analysis linked a missense variant in DCLRE1C to the trimming of TCR beta V and J genes. In a later analysis, compared with equally common non-associated chains, HLA-associated beta chains were more expanded.

The sequence was obtained from a female donor in good health and CMV-seronegative. The sequenced sample was PBMCs.

CDR3 sequence (DNA): TGTGCCAGCAGTGTAGAAGGGGCTTATAGTGAGCAGTTCTTC. Its protein is CASSVEGAYSEQFF. The chain couples TRBV6-1 to TRBJ2-1, with D possibly matching TRBD1 (5 bases). Trimming took off 4 bases at V and 9 bases at J, with 16 bases between the two ends. The CDR3 has 14 amino acids. Germline values: CDR1 MNHNS, CDR2 SASEGT.